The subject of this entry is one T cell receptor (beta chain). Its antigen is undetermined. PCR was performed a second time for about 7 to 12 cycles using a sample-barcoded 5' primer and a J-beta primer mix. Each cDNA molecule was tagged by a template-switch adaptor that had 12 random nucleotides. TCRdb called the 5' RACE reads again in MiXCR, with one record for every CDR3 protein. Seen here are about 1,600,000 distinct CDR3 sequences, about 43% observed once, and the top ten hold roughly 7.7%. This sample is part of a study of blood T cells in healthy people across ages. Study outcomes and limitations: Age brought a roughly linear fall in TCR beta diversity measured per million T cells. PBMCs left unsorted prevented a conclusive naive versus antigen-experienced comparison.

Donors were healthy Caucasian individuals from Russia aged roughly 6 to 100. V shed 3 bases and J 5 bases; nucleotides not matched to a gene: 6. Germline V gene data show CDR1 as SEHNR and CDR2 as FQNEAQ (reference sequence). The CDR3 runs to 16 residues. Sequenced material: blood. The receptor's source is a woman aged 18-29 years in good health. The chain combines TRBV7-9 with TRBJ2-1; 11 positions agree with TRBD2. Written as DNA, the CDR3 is TGTGCCAGCAGCTTTCCGCTAGCGGGAGGTAACAATGAGCAGTTCTTC. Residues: CASSFPLAGGNNEQFF.